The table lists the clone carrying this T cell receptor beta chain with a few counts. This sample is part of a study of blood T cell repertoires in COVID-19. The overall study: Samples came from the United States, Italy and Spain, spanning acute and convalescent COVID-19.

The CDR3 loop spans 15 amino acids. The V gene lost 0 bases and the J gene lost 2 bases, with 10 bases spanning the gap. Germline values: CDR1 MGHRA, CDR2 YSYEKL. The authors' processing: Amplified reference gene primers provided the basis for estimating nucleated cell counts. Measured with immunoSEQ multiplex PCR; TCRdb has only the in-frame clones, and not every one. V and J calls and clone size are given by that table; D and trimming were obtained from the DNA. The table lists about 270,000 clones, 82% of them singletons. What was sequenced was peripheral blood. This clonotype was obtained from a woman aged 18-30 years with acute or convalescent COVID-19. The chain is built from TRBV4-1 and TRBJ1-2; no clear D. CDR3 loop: CASSQEPGTNYGYTF. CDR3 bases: TGCGCCAGCAGCCAAGAACCAGGAACAAACTATGGCTACACCTTC.